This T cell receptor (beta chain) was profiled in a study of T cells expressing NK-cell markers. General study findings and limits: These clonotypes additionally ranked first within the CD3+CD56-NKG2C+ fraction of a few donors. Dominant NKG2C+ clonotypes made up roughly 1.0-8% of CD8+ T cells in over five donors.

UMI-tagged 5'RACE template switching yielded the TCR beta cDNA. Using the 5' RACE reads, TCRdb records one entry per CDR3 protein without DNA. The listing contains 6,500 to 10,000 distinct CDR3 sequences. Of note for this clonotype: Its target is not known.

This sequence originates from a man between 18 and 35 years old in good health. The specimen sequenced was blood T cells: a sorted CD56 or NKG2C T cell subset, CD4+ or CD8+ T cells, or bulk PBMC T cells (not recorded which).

The CDR3 sequence is CASSYLGMRGYTF. V and J are TRBV6-5 and TRBJ1-2. This CDR3 has 13 residues. Germline CDR1 is MNHEY and CDR2 is SVGAGI.